This record covers a single T cell receptor beta chain. Its antigen is unknown. Per-base quality was not reported, and no clone a single base away is much larger than it. From its cysteine to its phenylalanine, the CDR3 spans 17 amino acids. Only the CDR3 DNA stays, 51 bases, in frame from base 1. At the junction V is shortened by 0 bases and J by 9 bases; bases outside the gene matches: 15. Via the germline V gene, CDR1 is SGDLS and CDR2 YYNGEE. These data come from a study of cytomegalovirus exposure and HLA in healthy donors (dated by TCRdb to 2015 to 2018). For the wider study: An earlier analysis of under 600 of the donors reported 250 to 300 Gb of sequence data and 100 million to 130 million unique TCR beta sequences from about 200 million T cells. In an earlier analysis of 550 to 700 of the donors, high-throughput TCR beta sequencing was used to judge whether each TCR beta V gene segment behaved as functional or pseudogenic. High-throughput TCR immunosequencing, statistical association of individual TCRs with disease status, and machine learning were combined to predict cytomegalovirus infection status. All discovery cohort repertoires had been generated using a single sequencing platform. Donor age, sex, ethnicity and CMV serostatus were collected together with the repertoire data. Across under 500 genotyped donors of the cohort, an average of roughly 250,000 unique TCR beta nucleotide sequences per donor were sequenced, and roughly 20% of those sequences were non-productive. In a later analysis, previously published TCR beta repertoires from roughly 710 donors were re-analyzed and high-resolution HLA genotyping was added so that TCR occurrence patterns could be studied. The T cell repertoires of around 730 subjects were profiled by immunosequencing and related to cytomegalovirus serostatus. Four to six DR-DQ haplotypes were handled as single units for association and clustering, since linkage in the cohort was strong. Of the roughly 400 genotyped donors, roughly 76% were placed in the genetic ancestry cluster associated with self-reported Caucasian donors. Besides the first cohort of 666 subjects, a separate validation cohort made up of 120 or so different subjects was used. About 280 gigabases of sequencing data and 70 million to 85 million unique TCR sequences were included in an early release covering around 600 HLA-typed donors. Genome-wide SNP genotypes for about three fifths of the 666 donors were used in a later genetic analysis, which treated that subset as a discovery cohort. The later analysis used no new phenotypic data to find candidate immune exposures, relying instead on TCR beta sequences and their occurrence across donors. Class I and class II HLA loci were covered by the typing at four-digit resolution. The aim of the study was to test whether cataloging public T cell receptors could identify signatures of past pathogen exposure. The number of typed donors differed by locus: 629-630 for A, B, C, DRB1 and DQB1; some 500 for DQA1; approximately 600 for DPA1; and some 470 for DPB1. Overall results and qualifications from the work: Because HLA typing was missing for some donors at each locus, association tests included only the typed subset. A later analysis found that most CMV-associated TCR beta chains appeared HLA-restricted, with HLA associations seemingly driven largely by CMV exposure. Across donors, most TCR sequences were observed very rarely, whereas some public TCRs were present in many individuals. In a later genetic analysis, fewer N-insertions in productive TCRs were reported among donors in an Asian-associated ancestry cluster than the 666-donor mean. Strong co-occurrence of HLA alleles, especially DR and DQ, made assigning TCR associations to individual alleles difficult. In a later genetic analysis, a missense DCLRE1C variant was associated with V-gene and J-gene trimming of TCR beta chains, and the association was replicated in an independent cohort. Linkage disequilibrium might explain the correlated functional status among segregating V segments, but an unknown experimental factor could not be ruled out. Several of the top co-occurrence clusters appeared to be linked to parvovirus B19, influenza, CMV and Epstein-Barr virus, according to a later analysis. Immune exposure information for the cohort was limited to CMV serostatus. Specific HLA alleles were associated with 15,000 to 20,000 TCR beta sequences at a false discovery rate of 0.05 in a later analysis. Sequencing depth was assumed to be roughly uniform across donors in the presence/absence analyses, though that assumption may not hold. The classifier was reported to diagnose cytomegalovirus status with high specificity and sensitivity in both the original and validation cohorts. Because counts were too low, roughly 18 rarely observed V segments, including chromosome 9 orphons, were left out of the earlier analysis of 500 to 750 of the donors. Only TCR beta chains were sequenced in this cohort, and the absence of alpha or paired-chain data limited detectable features. Some IMGT-functional V segments, including TRBV6-2 and TRBV6-3, could not be distinguished by the 87-base-pair reads and were therefore excluded. An earlier analysis of roughly 570 of the donors showed that most TCR beta V segments appeared in productive rearrangements either about 87% or about 30% of the time, which broadly matched IMGT annotations. A cluster of highly shared sequence variants was judged likely to represent a technical artifact of the sequencing pipeline. A further reported finding was that TCR beta sequences accurately predicted the HLA-A and HLA-B alleles for most subjects in the first cohort. A total of roughly 160 TCR beta chains were listed by the study as associated with cytomegalovirus. In a later analysis, HLA-associated TCR beta chains showed more clonal expansion and lower generation probabilities than non-associated chains that were equally common. The authors suggested that the approach could potentially be generalized to other disease states and immunological phenotypes. In vitro tests confirmed that a few of the cytomegalovirus-associated TCR beta chains recognize cytomegalovirus antigens. In a later analysis, TCR association rates were found to vary across HLA loci, with the most associated TCRs seen for DRB1 alleles and the fewest for HLA-C alleles.

The cohort consisted of 650 to 850 healthy bone marrow donors. All cohort members were sampled while nominally healthy, although unrecorded immune exposures were likely present. The donor was CMV seropositive and belonged to the group of 250 to 300 seropositive cohort members. Every donor gave a peripheral blood sample, and the peripheral blood mononuclear cells from that sample were used for TCR beta sequencing. Genomic DNA was extracted from the blood cell samples with the Qiagen DNeasy Blood Extraction Kit. To prepare the library, the immunoSEQ multiplex PCR assay was applied. The multiplex PCR relied on a mix of 60 forward primers for TCR Vbeta segments and 13 reverse primers for TCR Jbeta segments. The CDR3 region of rearranged TCR beta genes was amplified from genomic DNA with a multiplex PCR assay. The amplified TCR beta libraries were sequenced on the Illumina HiSeq System as 87-base-pair reads. The authors' pipeline ran thus. A later analysis tallied around 80 million unique TCR beta chains across the 650 to 750 repertoires, and about 12 million of those chains were shared by two or more donors. Raw reads were error-corrected and collapsed into unique sequences with a nearest-neighbor algorithm that merged closely related sequences to remove PCR and sequencing errors. To assign V, D and J gene segments, CDR3 sequences were aligned to IMGT reference sequences. For a sequence to be retained, a match of at least six nucleotides to both a V gene segment and a J gene segment was required. Rearrangements were called productive when the CDR3 lacked stop codons and stayed in frame with V and J; all others were non-productive. Following IMGT convention, CDR3 was defined as the stretch from the second conserved V-encoded cysteine up to the conserved J-encoded phenylalanine. In an earlier analysis of around 540 of the donors, sequences lacking an unambiguous match to a single V gene segment were excluded. An earlier analysis of over 450 of the donors classified V segments as functional when productive rearrangements were above 56.7% and as segregating when the standard deviation between donors was above 5%. A statistical classification framework was built for diagnosing cytomegalovirus status from the catalog of TCR beta chain sequences. In a later analysis, TCR nucleotide sequences were compared against IMGT/GENE-DB human TR gene sequences so that V and J genes could be assigned. The TCRdist pipeline was used in a later analysis to assign CDR3 sequences and most-parsimonious VDJ recombination scenarios. A later analysis defined each TCR beta chain by its CDR3 amino acid sequence plus V-gene family, and excluded reads lacking a unique V-gene family. As a way to deal with suspected cross-contamination and a sequencing artifact, a later analysis dropped 450 to 600 nucleotide sequences that were highly shared and had low generation probability. In a later analysis, a clonal expansion index for each public chain was calculated from normalized within-repertoire ranks of inferred template counts. In a later analysis, generation probabilities were computed with a VDJ recombination model fitted to out-of-frame rearrangements, and the resulting probabilities were checked against IGoR. A later analysis scored TCR-TCR, TCR-HLA and TCR-CMV co-occurrence with hypergeometric tests, applying a repertoire-size bias correction to TCR pairs. In a later analysis, false discovery rates were estimated by permuting HLA or CMV assignments 20 times. In a later analysis, co-occurring TCRs were grouped with DBSCAN, and TCRdist sequence similarity was added when clustering was performed within HLA-allele-positive subsets. Repertoires with fewer than 30,000 or more than 120,000 public chains were left out of co-occurrence clustering, as were several repertoires with anomalous nucleotide sharing. This immuneACCESS table, as held by TCRdb, lists in-frame sequences with V and J called but not all clones. Of the missing ones, under half trace to an unresolved V gene in checked studies; the others have no known cause. D and trimming come from the DNA, and the V and J calls and clone size come from that table. Across this sample there are about 160,000 clones, with 75% to 85% seen only once. Around 6.6% of the sample lies in the top ten.

The chain couples TRBV9 to TRBJ2-1; 7 nucleotides in the junction match TRBD2. Sequenced material: PBMCs. The receptor was isolated from a man aged 45 to 65 in good health and CMV-seropositive. For the CDR3, the sequence is CASSVGASGIRGGEQFF. The bases read TGTGCCAGCAGCGTAGGAGCCAGCGGGATAAGAGGAGGTGAGCAGTTCTTC.